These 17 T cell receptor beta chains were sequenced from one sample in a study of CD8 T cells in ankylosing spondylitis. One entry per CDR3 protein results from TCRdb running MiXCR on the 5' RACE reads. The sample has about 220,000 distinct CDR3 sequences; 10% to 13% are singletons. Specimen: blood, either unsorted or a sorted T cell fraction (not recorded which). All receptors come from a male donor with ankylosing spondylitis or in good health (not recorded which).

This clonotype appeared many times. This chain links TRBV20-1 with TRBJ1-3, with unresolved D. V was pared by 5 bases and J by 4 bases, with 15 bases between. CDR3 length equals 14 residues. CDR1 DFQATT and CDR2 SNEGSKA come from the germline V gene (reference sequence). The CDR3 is CSASSTVLGNTIYF. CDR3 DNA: TGCAGTGCTTCTTCGACCGTTCTCGGAAACACCATATATTTT.

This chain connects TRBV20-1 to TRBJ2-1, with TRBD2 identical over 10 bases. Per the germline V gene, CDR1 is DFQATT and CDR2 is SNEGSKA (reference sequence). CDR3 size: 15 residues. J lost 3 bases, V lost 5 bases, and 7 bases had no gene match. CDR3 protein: CSAGLSGGLYNEQFF. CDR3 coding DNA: TGCAGTGCTGGTCTTAGCGGGGGGCTCTACAATGAGCAGTTCTTC.

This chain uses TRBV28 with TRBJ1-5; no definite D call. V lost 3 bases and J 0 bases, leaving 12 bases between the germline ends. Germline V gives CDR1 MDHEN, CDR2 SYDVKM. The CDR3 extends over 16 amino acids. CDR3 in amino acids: CASSFPQVYSNQPQHF. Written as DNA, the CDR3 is TGTGCCAGCAGTTTCCCCCAGGTTTATAGCAATCAGCCCCAGCATTTT. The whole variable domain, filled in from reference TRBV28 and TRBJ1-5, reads DVKVTQSSRYLVKRTGEKVFLECVQDMDHENMFWYRQDPGLGLRLIYFSYDVKMKEKGDIPEGYSVSREKKERFSLILESASTNQTSMYLCASSFPQVYSNQPQHFGDGTRLSIL.

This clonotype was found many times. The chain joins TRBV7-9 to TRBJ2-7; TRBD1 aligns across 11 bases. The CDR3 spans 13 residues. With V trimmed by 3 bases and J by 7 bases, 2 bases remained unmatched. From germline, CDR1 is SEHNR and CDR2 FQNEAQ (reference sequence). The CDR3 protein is CASSLGTGGEQYF. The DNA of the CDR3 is TGTGCCAGCAGCTTGGGGACAGGGGGAGAGCAGTACTTC.

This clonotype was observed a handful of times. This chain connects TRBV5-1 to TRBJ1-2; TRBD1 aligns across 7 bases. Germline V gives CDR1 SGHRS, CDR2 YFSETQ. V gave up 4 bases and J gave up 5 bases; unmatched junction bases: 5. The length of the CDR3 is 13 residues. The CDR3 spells CASSLRGEYGYTF. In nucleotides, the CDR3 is TGCGCCAGCAGCCTCAGGGGGGAGTATGGCTACACCTTC.

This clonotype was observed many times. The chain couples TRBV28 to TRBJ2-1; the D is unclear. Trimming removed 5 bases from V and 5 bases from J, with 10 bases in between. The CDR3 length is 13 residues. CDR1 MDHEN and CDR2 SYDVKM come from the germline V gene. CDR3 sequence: CASSAPANNEQFF. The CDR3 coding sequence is TGTGCCAGCAGTGCTCCAGCAAACAATGAGCAGTTCTTC.

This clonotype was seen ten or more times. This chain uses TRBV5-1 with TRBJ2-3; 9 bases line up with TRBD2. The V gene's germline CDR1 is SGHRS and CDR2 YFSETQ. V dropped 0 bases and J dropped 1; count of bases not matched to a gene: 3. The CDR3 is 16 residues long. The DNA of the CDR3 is TGCGCCAGCAGCTTGGAGTCTAGCGGGGGCACAGATACGCAGTATTTT. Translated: CASSLESSGGTDTQYF. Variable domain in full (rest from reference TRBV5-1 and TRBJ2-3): KAGVTQTPRYLIKTRGQQVTLSCSPISGHRSVSWYQQTPGQGLQFLFEYFSETQRNKGNFPGRFSGRQFSNSRSEMNVSTLELGDSALYLCASSLESSGGTDTQYFGPGTRLTVL.

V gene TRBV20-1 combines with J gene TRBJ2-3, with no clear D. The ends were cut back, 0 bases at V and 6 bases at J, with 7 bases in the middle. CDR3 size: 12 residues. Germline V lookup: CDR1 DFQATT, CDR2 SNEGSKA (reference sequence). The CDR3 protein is CSARESADTQYF. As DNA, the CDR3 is TGCAGTGCTAGAGAGTCCGCGGATACGCAGTATTTT.

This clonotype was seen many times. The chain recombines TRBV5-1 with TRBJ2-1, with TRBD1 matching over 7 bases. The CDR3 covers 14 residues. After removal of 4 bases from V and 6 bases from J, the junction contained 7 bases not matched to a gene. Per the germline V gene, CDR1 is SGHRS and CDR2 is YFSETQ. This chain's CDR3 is CASSTETGFNEQFF. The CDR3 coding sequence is TGCGCCAGCAGCACCGAGACAGGGTTCAATGAGCAGTTCTTC.

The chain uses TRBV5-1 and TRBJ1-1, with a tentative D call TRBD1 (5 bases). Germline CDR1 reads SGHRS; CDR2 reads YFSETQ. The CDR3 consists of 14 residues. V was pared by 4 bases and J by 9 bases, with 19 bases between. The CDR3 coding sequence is TGCGCCAGCAGCAACCCGACAGCCGAACTAAAAGCTTTCTTT. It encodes CASSNPTAELKAFF. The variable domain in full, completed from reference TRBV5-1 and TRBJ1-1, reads KAGVTQTPRYLIKTRGQQVTLSCSPISGHRSVSWYQQTPGQGLQFLFEYFSETQRNKGNFPGRFSGRQFSNSRSEMNVSTLELGDSALYLCASSNPTAELKAFFGQGTRLTVV.

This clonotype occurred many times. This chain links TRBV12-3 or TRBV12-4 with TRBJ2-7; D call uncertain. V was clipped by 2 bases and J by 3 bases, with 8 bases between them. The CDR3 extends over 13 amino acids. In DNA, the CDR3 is TGTGCCAGCAGTTTACGACGGCTCTACGAGCAGTACTTC. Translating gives CASSLRRLYEQYF.

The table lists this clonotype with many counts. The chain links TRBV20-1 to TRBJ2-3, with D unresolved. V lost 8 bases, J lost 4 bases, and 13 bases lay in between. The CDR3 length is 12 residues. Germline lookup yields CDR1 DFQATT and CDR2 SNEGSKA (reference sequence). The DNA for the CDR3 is TGCAGTCCCCGAGGAGATGCAGATACGCAGTATTTT. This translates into CSPRGDADTQYF.

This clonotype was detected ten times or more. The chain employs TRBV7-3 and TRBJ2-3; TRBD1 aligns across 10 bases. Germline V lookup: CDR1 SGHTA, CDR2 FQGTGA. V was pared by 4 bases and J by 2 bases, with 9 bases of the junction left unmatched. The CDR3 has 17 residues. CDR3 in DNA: TGTGCCAGCAGCTCCGACAGGGGGCAGGGAAACACAGATACGCAGTATTTT. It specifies CASSSDRGQGNTDTQYF.

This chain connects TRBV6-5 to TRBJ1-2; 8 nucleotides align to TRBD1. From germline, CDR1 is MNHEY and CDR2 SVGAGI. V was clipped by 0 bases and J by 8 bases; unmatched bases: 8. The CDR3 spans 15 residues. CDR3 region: CASSYSKQGAMGYTF. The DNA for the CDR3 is TGTGCCAGCAGTTACTCGAAGCAGGGGGCAATGGGCTACACCTTC.

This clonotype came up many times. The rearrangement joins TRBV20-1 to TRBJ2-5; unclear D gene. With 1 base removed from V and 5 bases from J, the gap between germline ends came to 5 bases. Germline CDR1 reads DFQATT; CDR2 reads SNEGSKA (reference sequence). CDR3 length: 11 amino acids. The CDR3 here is CSARADETQYF. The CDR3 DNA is TGCAGTGCTAGAGCAGACGAGACCCAGTACTTC.

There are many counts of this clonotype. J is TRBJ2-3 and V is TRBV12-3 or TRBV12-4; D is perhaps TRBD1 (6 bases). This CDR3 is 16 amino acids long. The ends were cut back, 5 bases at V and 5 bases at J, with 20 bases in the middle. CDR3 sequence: CASSKGPGGPGDTQYF. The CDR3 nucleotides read TGTGCCAGCAGTAAGGGACCTGGGGGCCCGGGAGATACGCAGTATTTT.

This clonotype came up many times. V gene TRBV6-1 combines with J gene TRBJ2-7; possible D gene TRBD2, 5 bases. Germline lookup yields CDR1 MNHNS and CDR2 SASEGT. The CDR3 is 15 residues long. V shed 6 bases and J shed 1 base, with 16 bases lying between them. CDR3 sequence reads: CASRRARLGSYEQYF. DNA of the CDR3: TGTGCCAGCAGGAGGGCCAGGCTCGGTTCCTACGAGCAGTACTTC.